This TCR beta chain is from a study of T cells after yellow fever vaccination. For the study at large: For low cell numbers, libraries were made with SMART-Seq v4 Ultra Low Input.

Trimming stripped 5 bases from V and 6 bases from J, with 12 bases between. The CDR3 has 13 residues. Germline CDR1 SGHVS, CDR2 FNYEAQ. One entry per CDR3 protein, called by TCRdb with MiXCR from the 5' RACE reads. The data hold a few hundred thousand distinct CDR3 sequences, with 6% to 7.5% observed a single time. Only a few counts were recorded for this clonotype. The antigen remains unidentified. Whole-study findings and limits: There was a small share of clonotypes that showed up in both the CD4 and CD8 compartments.

The sequences come from CD4+ T cells sorted from PBMCs, collected 15 days after the yellow fever booster vaccination. This clonotype originated in a man between 25 and 39 years old who received the YFV17D yellow fever vaccine. The chain recombines TRBV7-6 with TRBJ2-3; D possibly corresponds to TRBD2 (6 bases). The CDR3 DNA is TGTGCCAGCAGCGGGAGGCGAGGGGATACGCAGTATTTT. This gives the protein CASSGRRGDTQYF.